This T cell receptor beta chain was identified in a study of blood T cells in healthy people across ages. Findings and caveats of the study: Per-million-T-cell TCR beta diversity fell roughly linearly with age.

As concerns this clonotype: What it binds is not known.

Trimming stripped 5 bases from V and 4 bases from J, with 11 bases between. Looked up from germline, CDR1 is DFQATT and CDR2 is SNEGSKA (reference sequence). The CDR3 sequence is 12 residues long. Alongside a J-beta primer mix, a sample-barcoded 5' primer served in a second PCR lasting about 7 to 12 cycles. Using its own MiXCR run on the 5' RACE reads, TCRdb lists one record per CDR3 protein. Among hundreds of thousands of distinct CDR3 sequences, approximately 52% were seen once, and the ten largest hold under 60%. The receptor comes from a man aged 55 to 70 in good health. Specimen: blood. This chain links TRBV20-1 with TRBJ1-2; D remains ambiguous. The CDR3 reads CSAPGDAYGYTF. CDR3 nucleotide sequence: TGCAGTGCTCCGGGAGATGCCTATGGCTACACCTTC.